This T cell receptor (beta chain) came from a study of shared clonotypes between healthy human individuals. Germline-derived CDR1 and CDR2 are SGDLS and YYNGEE. CDR3 length: 14 amino acids. Trimming stripped 5 bases from V and 5 bases from J, with 15 bases between. In the CD4+ fraction, cells were divided into CD45RA+ naive and CD45RA-negative memory subsets. Produced via immunoSEQ multiplex PCR; TCRdb's table is partial and in-frame only. Of about 1.1 million clones listed, around three quarters are singletons. Sequenced: memory CD4+ T cells from PBMCs. Subset here: CD45RA-negative fraction. The gene calls are TRBV9 and TRBJ2-3, with D perhaps being TRBD1 or TRBD2 (5 bases each). The sequence was obtained from a young man in good health. Some clones in this sample may be carry-over from other donors' samples. CDR3 sequence: CASRPAGSRDTQYF. In nucleotides, the CDR3 is TGTGCCAGCAGACCTGCAGGGAGCCGAGATACGCAGTATTTT. The full variable domain, completed using reference TRBV9 and TRBJ2-3, is DSGVTQTPKHLITATGQRVTLRCSPRSGDLSVYWYQQSLDQGLQFLIQYYNGEERAKGNILERFSAQQFPDLHSELNLSSLELGDSALYFCASRPAGSRDTQYFGPGTRLTVL.